This is a list of T cell receptor beta chains from one sample in a study of blood T cell repertoires in COVID-19. Assay used: immunoSEQ multiplex PCR; TCRdb lists only in-frame clones, some missing. The table lists some 140,000 clones, 79% of them singletons. Sequenced sample: peripheral blood. The receptors come from a man aged 60-69 years with acute or convalescent COVID-19. CDR3s include the opening cysteine and the closing phenylalanine or tryptophan. The D gene is left open where the match is weak. Expanded clones are given a class, and other clones once, few, many or no size at all.

TRBJ1-2,once,14,.,TRBV19,CASSIGGGKGGYTF,TGTGCCAGTAGTATAGGAGGAGGGAAAGGCGGCTACACCTTC
TRBJ2-1,.,15,TRBD1,TRBV5-1,CASSQGQGNYNEQFF,TGCGCCAGCAGCCAAGGACAGGGGAATTACAATGAGCAGTTCTTC
TRBJ1-6,.,16,.,TRBV30,CAWSARGGIGNSPLHF,TGTGCCTGGAGTGCCCGTGGCGGGATCGGGAATTCACCCCTCCACTTT
TRBJ1-3,.,16,.,TRBV10-2,CASRDSQGSSGNTIYF,TGCGCCAGCAGGGACAGCCAGGGGAGCTCTGGAAACACCATATATTTT
TRBJ1-6,.,15,.,TRBV9,CASSVGPGGGSPLHF,TGTGCCAGCAGCGTAGGGCCTGGCGGGGGTTCACCCCTCCACTTT
TRBJ2-6,.,17,.,TRBV19,CASSPARGWSGANVLTF,TGTGCCAGCTCACCTGCGCGGGGCTGGTCTGGGGCCAACGTCCTGACTTTC
TRBJ2-2,once,13,TRBD1,TRBV6-5,CASSLDRAGELFF,TGTGCCAGCAGTTTGGACAGGGCCGGGGAGCTGTTTTTT
TRBJ1-2,.,14,TRBD1,TRBV7-9,CASSSDRLRDGYTF,TGTGCCAGCAGCTCGGACAGGTTAAGGGATGGCTACACCTTC
TRBJ1-2,.,13,TRBD1,TRBV19,CASRGQSNYGYTF,TGTGCCAGTAGGGGACAGAGTAACTATGGCTACACCTTC
TRBJ2-7,.,17,TRBD1,TRBV5-4,CASSLGPNRGPGDEQYF,TGTGCCAGCAGCTTGGGGCCTAACAGGGGGCCTGGGGACGAGCAGTACTTC
TRBJ1-1,.,14,TRBD1,TRBV19,CASRGDRWNTEAFF,TGTGCCAGTAGGGGGGACAGGTGGAACACTGAAGCTTTCTTT
TRBJ2-1,.,15,.,TRBV18,CASSQVASWESEQFF,TGTGCCAGCTCACAAGTGGCTAGCTGGGAGAGTGAGCAGTTCTTC
TRBJ2-3,.,14,.,TRBV2,CASRTTLHTDTQYF,TGTGCCAGTAGGACTACCCTCCACACAGATACGCAGTATTTT
TRBJ2-7,.,15,.,TRBV7-9,CASSSWDITSYEQYF,TGTGCCAGCAGCTCCTGGGACATCACATCCTACGAGCAGTACTTC
TRBJ2-7,many,13,TRBD1,TRBV6-5,CASSLGTAYEQYF,TGTGCCAGCTCCCTTGGGACAGCCTACGAGCAGTACTTC
TRBJ1-1,few,13,.,TRBV24-1,CATRQALNTEAFF,TGTGCCACCCGGCAGGCCCTGAACACTGAAGCTTTCTTT
TRBJ1-2,few,13,.,TRBV10-3,CAISESTKLGYTF,TGTGCCATCAGTGAGTCGACTAAGTTGGGCTACACCTTC
TRBJ1-2,.,13,.,TRBV24-1,CATSDSRAYGYTF,TGTGCCACCAGTGATTCCAGGGCCTATGGCTACACCTTC
TRBJ1-3,once,15,.,TRBV7-3,CASSLNAGAGNTIYF,TGTGCCAGCAGCTTGAACGCAGGGGCTGGAAACACCATATATTTT
TRBJ1-2,.,13,TRBD1,TRBV5-1,CASSPGQGLLYTF,TGCGCCAGCAGCCCCGGACAGGGGCTCCTCTACACCTTC
TRBJ1-3,.,12,.,TRBV12-3/TRBV12-4,CASSLQGNTIYF,TGTGCCAGCAGTTTACAGGGAAACACCATATATTTT
TRBJ2-7,.,19,TRBD1,TRBV6-2/TRBV6-3,CASSYEGDSPRLLSYEQYF,TGTGCCAGCAGTTACGAAGGGGACAGTCCTAGATTACTCTCCTACGAGCAGTACTTC
TRBJ2-2,.,19,TRBD2,TRBV19,CASSNRPNLAGAHTGELFF,TGTGCCAGTAGTAACCGCCCAAACCTAGCGGGAGCCCACACCGGGGAGCTGTTTTTT
TRBJ1-5,.,16,.,TRBV6-2/TRBV6-3,CASSPSGGSPSQPQHF,TGTGCCAGCAGCCCTTCGGGGGGATCCCCCTCTCAGCCCCAGCATTTT
TRBJ2-1,once,15,TRBD2,TRBV2,CASSVPAGVGNEQFF,TGTGCCAGCAGTGTCCCAGCGGGAGTTGGGAATGAGCAGTTCTTC
TRBJ1-4,.,14,.,TRBV3-1/TRBV3-2,CASSQGTKNEKLFF,TGTGCCAGCAGCCAGGGGACAAAAAATGAAAAACTGTTTTTT
TRBJ2-4,.,13,.,TRBV7-2,CASSFYSLDIQYF,TGTGCCAGCAGCTTCTACTCCTTGGACATTCAGTACTTC
TRBJ2-7,.,17,TRBD2,TRBV9,CASSVGLAGGLSYEQYF,TGTGCCAGCAGCGTAGGTCTAGCGGGAGGCCTGTCCTACGAGCAGTACTTC
TRBJ2-7,few,14,TRBD2,TRBV3-1/TRBV3-2,CASTGAGGTHEQYF,TGTGCCAGCACCGGAGCGGGAGGGACCCACGAGCAGTACTTC
TRBJ2-7,.,14,TRBD2,TRBV11-2,CASSKSGTSYEQYF,TGTGCCAGCAGCAAATCCGGGACTAGTTACGAGCAGTACTTC
TRBJ2-1,few,14,TRBD2,TRBV5-4,CAGSRGLDYNEQFF,TGTGCCGGGAGCCGCGGACTAGACTACAATGAGCAGTTCTTC
TRBJ1-2,once,14,.,TRBV3-1/TRBV3-2,CASSQYRGASGYTF,TGTGCCAGCAGCCAATATCGGGGTGCGAGTGGCTACACCTTC
TRBJ2-3,.,16,.,TRBV7-3,CASSQNAVSYTDTQYF,TGTGCCAGCAGCCAGAACGCCGTCTCTTACACAGATACGCAGTATTTT
TRBJ2-4,.,14,.,TRBV2,CASNLEVAKNIQYF,TGTGCCAGCAACCTGGAGGTAGCCAAAAACATTCAGTACTTC
TRBJ2-7,few,13,TRBD1,TRBV6-5,CASRRTGDGEQYF,TGTGCCAGCAGGAGGACAGGGGATGGCGAGCAGTACTTC
TRBJ2-7,once,13,.,TRBV11-3,CASSLGDNYEQYF,TGTGCCAGCAGCTTAGGAGACAACTACGAGCAGTACTTC
TRBJ2-7,.,13,TRBD1,TRBV7-2,CASVQGPTYEQYF,TGTGCCAGTGTACAGGGGCCGACCTACGAGCAGTACTTC
TRBJ1-1,few,13,.,TRBV28,CASRVTGNTEAFF,TGTGCCAGCAGGGTAACAGGGAACACTGAAGCTTTCTTT
TRBJ2-1,.,15,.,TRBV11-3,CASSQRSGGYNEQFF,TGTGCCAGCAGCCAACGTAGCGGAGGCTACAATGAGCAGTTCTTC
TRBJ2-2,.,14,TRBD1,TRBV19,CATSDRGVTGELFF,TGTGCCACTTCGGACAGGGGGGTCACCGGGGAGCTGTTTTTT
TRBJ2-2,few,16,TRBD2,TRBV11-3,CASSSGLAGNTGELFF,TGTGCCAGCAGCTCGGGACTAGCGGGCAACACCGGGGAGCTGTTTTTT
TRBJ1-2,few,15,TRBD1,TRBV4-3,CASSQTTGANYGYTF,TGCGCCAGCAGCCAAACGACAGGGGCTAACTATGGCTACACCTTC
TRBJ1-1,few,14,.,TRBV6-2/TRBV6-3,CASSYGSQNTEAFF,TGTGCCAGCAGTTACGGCTCACAGAACACTGAAGCTTTCTTT
TRBJ1-3,.,13,.,TRBV10-3,CAIRGTVGNTIYF,TGTGCCATCAGGGGGACTGTTGGAAACACCATATATTTT
TRBJ2-3,.,18,TRBD2,TRBV9,CASSVGLAGRTSTDTQYF,TGTGCCAGCAGCGTAGGACTAGCGGGCCGAACTAGCACAGATACGCAGTATTTT
TRBJ1-5,.,14,.,TRBV19,CASTLEGSNQPQHF,TGTGCCAGTACCCTCGAGGGCAGCAATCAGCCCCAGCATTTT
TRBJ2-7,.,14,.,TRBV27,CASSRSYSAYEQYF,TGTGCCAGCAGCCGATCTTACTCCGCCTACGAGCAGTACTTC
TRBJ2-3,.,14,.,TRBV7-3,CASSLNVGTDTQYF,TGTGCCAGCAGCTTAAATGTAGGCACAGATACGCAGTATTTT
TRBJ2-7,.,15,.,TRBV5-1,CASSLAGTVGYEQYF,TGCGCCAGCAGCTTGGCCGGGACTGTAGGCTACGAGCAGTACTTC
TRBJ1-2,.,14,TRBD1,TRBV29-1,CSVGQTGGVYGYTF,TGCAGCGTGGGCCAGACAGGGGGGGTCTATGGCTACACCTTC
TRBJ2-2,.,14,.,TRBV5-1,CASSLNMAPGELFF,TGCGCCAGCAGCTTGAACATGGCCCCCGGGGAGCTGTTTTTT
TRBJ2-2,.,16,TRBD2,TRBV5-6,CASSLELAGRAGELFF,TGTGCCAGCAGCTTGGAACTAGCGGGGAGGGCCGGGGAGCTGTTTTTT
TRBJ2-5,few,12,.,TRBV2,CATGVGQETQYF,TGTGCCACCGGAGTTGGGCAAGAGACCCAGTACTTC
TRBJ1-1,once,15,.,TRBV19,CASSPGRGSGTEAFF,TGTGCCAGTAGTCCCGGCCGGGGGTCTGGCACTGAAGCTTTCTTT